This T cell receptor beta chain was sequenced during a study of tumor-infiltrating lymphocytes in primary liver carcinoma (dated by TCRdb to about 2017). Regarding the complete study: Of the five patients, three men and two women aged 30 to 69 years, four had hepatocellular carcinoma and one had combined HCC and intrahepatic cholangiocarcinoma. Roughly 3.5 to 7.13 million productive TCRbeta reads were obtained per sample, and no significant difference in read depth was found between tissue types. Tumors of the five patients were stage T1-T3 N0M0 with maximum diameters of roughly 4.2 to 11 cm. To link TCRbeta repertoire diversity with the local molecular phenotype, the approximately 27 tumor region samples were profiled using Agilent mRNA microarrays. Technical replicate repertoires showed high reproducibility, with mean shared-clone rates roughly 0.88 and correlation coefficients above 0.95. TCRbeta repertoire sequencing, expression microarrays and whole-exome sequencing were combined in the study across five regions of each liver tumor, with adjacent normal tissue and blood also included. A total of about 35 specimens from 5 patients went through TCRbeta repertoire sequencing, namely 25 tumor regions, 5 adjacent noncancerous liver tissues and 5 peripheral blood samples.

The paper as a whole reports these results and caveats: Only roughly 8-25% of top clones appeared in all five regions of a tumor, which suggests that tumor-infiltrating T cells are spatially heterogeneous. Only the TCR beta chain was sequenced, which likely underestimates true repertoire diversity because unpaired alpha chains were not captured. The top 250 clones made up a significantly larger repertoire fraction in tumors than in blood (p = 0.039). Since the samples were bulk and unsorted, there was no way to compare CD4+ and CD8+ T cell repertoires. With just four to six patients in the study, the authors point out that the findings should be validated in a larger study. Consistent with antigen-driven expansion, pairs of tumor regions showed higher repertoire overlap (mean roughly 36%) than either tumor-adjacent pairs (about 17%) or tumor-blood pairs (roughly 14%).

Total RNA and DNA were co-extracted without cell sorting from about 19-30 mg of bulk tissue using the AllPrep DNA/RNA mini kit. Between late 2015 and early 2016, 4 or 5 patients in China with histopathologically diagnosed primary liver carcinoma had their tumors surgically resected. Chronic HBV infection was present in the patients, and the patients were treatment-naive at sampling. Each tumor was sampled at five spatially separated regions: the superior, inferior, left-lateral and right-lateral poles and the tumor centre. Histological examination found more than 90% viable tumor cells in every tumor sample. Fresh tumor and adjacent tissue pieces were bisected, with one half stored in RNAlater at -80 degrees C and the other half sent for histology. About this clonotype: Its antigen has not been determined. Base qualities are not provided; no much larger clone lies one nucleotide away.

The CDR3 spans 14 residues, from the cysteine through the phenylalanine. The only DNA kept is the CDR3, 42 bases in frame from the first base. Looking up the germline V gene yields CDR1 SGHRS and CDR2 YFSETQ. Using a constant-region primer and ProtoScript II reverse transcriptase, TCRbeta-specific cDNA was reverse-transcribed from approximately 0.5 ug total RNA. The TCRbeta libraries were prepared through three rounds of nested multiplex PCR following a slightly modified ARM-PCR procedure. Multiplex TRBV1-TRBV30 forward primers and a Cbeta reverse primer were used in the first two PCR rounds, each of which was run for approximately 11 cycles. A final 25-cycle PCR with Deep VentR polymerase added sample barcodes and Illumina adapters. Before sequencing, amplicons of 200-500 bp were purified from gel using a QIAquick gel extraction kit. The TCRbeta amplicons were sequenced with 250-bp paired-end reads on an Illumina HiSeq 2500. The source study handled its data this way. Trimmomatic v0.33 was used to quality-trim the reads, and FLASH v1.2.11 was used to merge paired reads so that full CDR3 sequences could be recovered. MiGEC v1.2.1b assigned V, D and J germline segments to the rearranged TCRbeta sequences. Clonotype statistics and Shannon-Wiener diversity indices were computed with VDJtools v1.0.0. To cut down on sampling bias, every analysis after diversity analysis relied on just the 250 most abundant clonotypes from each sample. Starting from the raw public reads, TCRdb applied fastp trimming at Q25, assembled clones with MiXCR and retained in-frame beta chains. Here each entry gathers all rows of one CDR3 protein and keeps the most common genes and DNA. It is TCRdb's table, rather than the study itself, that gives the V and J calls and clone size. The sample yields fewer than 250,000 distinct CDR3 sequences; 85% were counted once. The ten largest clones capture around 18% of the sample.

The receptor was derived from a man between 40 and 49 years old with primary liver carcinoma and hepatitis B virus infection. Rearrangement joined TRBV5-1 to TRBJ2-1; TRBD2 might be the D gene, on 6 matching bases. The sample comprised tumor tissue from primary liver carcinoma. The CDR3 corresponds to CTSSLELQPNEQFF. The bases are TGCACTAGCAGCTTGGAACTCCAACCCAATGAGCAGTTCTTC.